The entry below gives a single T cell receptor (beta chain) sequence along with its context. Its antigen is not known. The data were taken from a study of shared clonotypes between healthy human individuals. V was cut by 4 bases and J by 3 bases, with 22 bases left in between. Germline-derived CDR1 and CDR2 are MRHNA and SNTAGT. CDR3 length: 18 residues. Evenly divided among several immunoSEQ plates was the genomic DNA of each subset. Produced via immunoSEQ multiplex PCR; TCRdb's table is partial and in-frame only. The sample lists approximately 640,000 clones, 80% to 95% occurring once. Regarding the study as a whole: Among a handful of donors, around 5% of naive CD4 clonotypes were found in common. Blood was the sole source, and tissue repertoires probably differ.

The sequence was obtained from a man aged 18 to 30 in good health. Some clones in this sample may be carry-over from other donors' samples. Sequenced sample: memory CD8+ T cells from PBMCs. The subset denotes: CD45RO+ cells pooled with CCR7-negative TemRA cells. The chain couples TRBV6-4 to TRBJ2-1; D is unresolved. CDR3 nucleotides: TGTGCCAGCAGTGTAGTAGGTCTTGCCCTTGGTGTCTACAATGAGCAGTTCTTC. The encoded protein is CASSVVGLALGVYNEQFF.